This T cell receptor beta chain came from a study of OX40 agonist ivuxolimab in advanced cancers. The overall study: An anti-OX40 (CD134) antibody with agonistic activity, ivuxolimab, was administered to patients.

With baseline, cycle 4 day 1, and cycle 7 day 1 as timepoints, blood was sampled. The V gene's germline CDR1 is MGHDK and CDR2 SYGVNS. CDR3 length: 11 amino acids. Between the trimmed V and J ends, which lost 8 bases and 4 bases, there was a span of 6 bases. A note on this clone: The antigen is not known.

Study results and caveats: Fewer expanded clones were found on average in CD4+ than in CD8+ T cells.

Using immunoSEQ multiplex PCR, the repertoire was profiled, and TCRdb retains in-frame clones only, with some absent. The sample has roughly 34,000 clones, 60% to 85% seen once. Sequences were derived from CD4+ or CD8+ T cells sorted from blood, sampled in a trial of the OX40 agonist ivuxolimab. The chain has TRBV25-1 and TRBJ2-1; D remains ambiguous. The origin of this receptor is an adult with an advanced solid tumor such as melanoma, head and neck, liver or kidney cancer. The CDR3 spells CASLNYNEQFF. CDR3 sequence (DNA): TGTGCCAGCCTGAATTACAATGAGCAGTTCTTC.